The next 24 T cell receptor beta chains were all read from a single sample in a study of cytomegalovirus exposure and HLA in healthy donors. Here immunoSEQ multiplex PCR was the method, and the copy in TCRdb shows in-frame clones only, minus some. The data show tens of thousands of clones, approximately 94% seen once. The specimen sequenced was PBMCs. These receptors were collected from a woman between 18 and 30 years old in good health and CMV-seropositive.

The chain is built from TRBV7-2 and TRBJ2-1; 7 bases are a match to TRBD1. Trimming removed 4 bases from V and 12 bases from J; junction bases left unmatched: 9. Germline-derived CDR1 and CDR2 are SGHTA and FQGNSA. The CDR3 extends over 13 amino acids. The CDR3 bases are TGTGCCAGCAGCTCAGAACCAACAGGGGTGCAGTTCTTC. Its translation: CASSSEPTGVQFF. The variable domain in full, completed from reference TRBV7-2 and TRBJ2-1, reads GAGVSQSPSNKVTEKGKDVELRCDPISGHTALYWYRQSLGQGLEFLIYFQGNSAPDKSGLPSDRFSAERTGGSVSTLTIQRTQQEDSAVYLCASSSEPTGVQFFGPGTRLTVL.

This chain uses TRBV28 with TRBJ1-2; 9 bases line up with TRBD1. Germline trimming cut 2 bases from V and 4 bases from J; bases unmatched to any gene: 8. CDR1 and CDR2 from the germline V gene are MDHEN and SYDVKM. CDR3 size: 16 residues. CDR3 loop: CASSLRGGTGPYGYTF. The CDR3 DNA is TGTGCCAGCAGTTTAAGGGGGGGGACAGGGCCCTATGGCTACACCTTC.

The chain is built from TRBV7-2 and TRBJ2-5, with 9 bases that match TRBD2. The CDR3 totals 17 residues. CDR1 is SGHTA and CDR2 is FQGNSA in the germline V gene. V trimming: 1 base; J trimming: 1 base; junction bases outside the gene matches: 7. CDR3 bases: TGTGCCAGCAGCTTAGGGTTGACTAGCGGACTCCAAGAGACCCAGTACTTC. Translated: CASSLGLTSGLQETQYF.

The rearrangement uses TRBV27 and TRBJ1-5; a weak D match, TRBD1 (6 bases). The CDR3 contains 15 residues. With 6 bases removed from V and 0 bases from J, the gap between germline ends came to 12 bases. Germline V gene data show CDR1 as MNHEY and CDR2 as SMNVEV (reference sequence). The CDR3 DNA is TGTGCCAGCAGACTGACAGGAGTTAGCAATCAGCCCCAGCATTTT. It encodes CASRLTGVSNQPQHF.

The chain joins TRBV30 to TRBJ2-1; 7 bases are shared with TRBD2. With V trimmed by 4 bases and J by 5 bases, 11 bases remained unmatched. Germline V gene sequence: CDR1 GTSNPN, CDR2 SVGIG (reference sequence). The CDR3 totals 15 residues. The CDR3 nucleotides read TGTGCCTGGAACACCTTACTGGGGGGGGACAATGAGCAGTTCTTC. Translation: CAWNTLLGGDNEQFF.

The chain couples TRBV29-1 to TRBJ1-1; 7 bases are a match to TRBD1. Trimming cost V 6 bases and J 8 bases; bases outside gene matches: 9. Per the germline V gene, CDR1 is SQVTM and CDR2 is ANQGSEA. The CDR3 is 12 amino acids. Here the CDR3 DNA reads TGCAGCGTGACGGAGACAGGGAGGGAAGCTTTCTTT. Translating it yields CSVTETGREAFF. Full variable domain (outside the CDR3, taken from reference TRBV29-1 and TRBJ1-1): SAVISQKPSRDICQRGTSLTIQCQVDSQVTMMFWYRQQPGQSLTLIATANQGSEATYESGFVIDKFPISRPNLTFSTLTVSNMSPEDSSIYLCSVTETGREAFFGQGTRLTVV.

The chain's CDR3 is CASSPPGQGLNQPQHF. The CDR3 nucleotides are TGTGCCAGCTCACCACCGGGACAGGGTCTCAATCAGCCCCAGCATTTT. This chain uses TRBV18 with TRBJ1-5; 9 nucleotides match TRBD1. Germline V CDR1 and CDR2: KGHSH, LQKENI. J gave up 3 bases and V 0 bases, and 3 bases lay outside the gene matches. The CDR3 consists of 16 residues.

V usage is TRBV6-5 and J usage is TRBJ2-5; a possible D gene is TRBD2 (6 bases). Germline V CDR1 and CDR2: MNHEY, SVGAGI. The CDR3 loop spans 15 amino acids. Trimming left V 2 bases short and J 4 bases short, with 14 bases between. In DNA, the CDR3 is TGTGCCAGCAGTTACCAACCCGGGAGCGGAGAGACCCAGTACTTC. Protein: CASSYQPGSGETQYF.

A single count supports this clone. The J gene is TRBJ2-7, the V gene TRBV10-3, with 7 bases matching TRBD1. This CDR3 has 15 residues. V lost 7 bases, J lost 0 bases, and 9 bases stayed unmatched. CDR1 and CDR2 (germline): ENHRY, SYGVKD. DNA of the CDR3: TGTGCCATCAAATCGGACGGGACAGACTCCTACGAGCAGTACTTC. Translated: CAIKSDGTDSYEQYF.

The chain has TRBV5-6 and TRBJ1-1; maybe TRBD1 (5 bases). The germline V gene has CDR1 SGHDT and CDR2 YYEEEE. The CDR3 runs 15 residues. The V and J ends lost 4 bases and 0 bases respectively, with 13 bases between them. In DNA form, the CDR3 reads TGTGCCAGCAGCACAAGGACATTGCTGAACACTGAAGCTTTCTTT. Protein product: CASSTRTLLNTEAFF.

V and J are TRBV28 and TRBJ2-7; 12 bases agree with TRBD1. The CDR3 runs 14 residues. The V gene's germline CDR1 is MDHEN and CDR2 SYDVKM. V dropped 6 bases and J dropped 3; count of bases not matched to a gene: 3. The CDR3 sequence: CASRGTGGRYEQYF. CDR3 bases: TGTGCCAGCAGAGGGACAGGGGGCCGCTACGAGCAGTACTTC. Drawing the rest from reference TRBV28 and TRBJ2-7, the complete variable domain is DVKVTQSSRYLVKRTGEKVFLECVQDMDHENMFWYRQDPGLGLRLIYFSYDVKMKEKGDIPEGYSVSREKKERFSLILESASTNQTSMYLCASRGTGGRYEQYFGPGTRLTVT.

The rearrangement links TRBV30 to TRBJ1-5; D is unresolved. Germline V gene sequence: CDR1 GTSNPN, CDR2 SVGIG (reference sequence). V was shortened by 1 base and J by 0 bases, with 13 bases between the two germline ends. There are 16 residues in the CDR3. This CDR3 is CAWSDYTSYSNQPQHF. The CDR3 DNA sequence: TGTGCCTGGAGTGACTACACCTCGTATAGCAATCAGCCCCAGCATTTT.

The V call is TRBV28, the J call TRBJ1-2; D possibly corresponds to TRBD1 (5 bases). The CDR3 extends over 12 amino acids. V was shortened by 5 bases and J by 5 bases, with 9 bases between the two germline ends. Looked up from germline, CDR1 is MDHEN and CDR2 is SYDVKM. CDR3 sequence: CASSPRQYGYTF. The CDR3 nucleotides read TGTGCCAGCAGTCCGCGACAGTATGGCTACACCTTC.

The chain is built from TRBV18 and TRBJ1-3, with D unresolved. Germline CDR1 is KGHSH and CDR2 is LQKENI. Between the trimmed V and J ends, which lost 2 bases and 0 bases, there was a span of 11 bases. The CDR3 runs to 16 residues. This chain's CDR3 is CASSPRWQVSGNTIYF. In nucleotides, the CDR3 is TGTGCCAGCTCACCAAGGTGGCAGGTCTCTGGAAACACCATATATTTT.

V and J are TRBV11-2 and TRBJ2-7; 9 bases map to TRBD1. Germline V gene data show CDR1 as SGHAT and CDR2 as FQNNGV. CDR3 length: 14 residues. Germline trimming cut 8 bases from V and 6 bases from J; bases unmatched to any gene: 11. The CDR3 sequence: CASRPGTGWLEQYF. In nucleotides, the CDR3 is TGTGCCAGCCGCCCGGGGACAGGGTGGCTCGAGCAGTACTTC.

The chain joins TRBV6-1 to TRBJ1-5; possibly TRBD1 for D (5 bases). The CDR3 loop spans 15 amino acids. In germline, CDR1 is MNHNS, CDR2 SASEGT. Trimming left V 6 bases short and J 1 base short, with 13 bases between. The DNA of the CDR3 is TGTGCCAGCAGGAGCGGGGGAAGAAGCAATCAGCCCCAGCATTTT. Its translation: CASRSGGRSNQPQHF.

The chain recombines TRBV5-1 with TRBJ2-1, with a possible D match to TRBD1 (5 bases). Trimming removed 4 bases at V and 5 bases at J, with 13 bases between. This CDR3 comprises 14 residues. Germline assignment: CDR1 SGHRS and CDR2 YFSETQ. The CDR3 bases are TGCGCCAGCAGCCCCGACAGCACGAACAATGAGCAGTTCTTC. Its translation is CASSPDSTNNEQFF.

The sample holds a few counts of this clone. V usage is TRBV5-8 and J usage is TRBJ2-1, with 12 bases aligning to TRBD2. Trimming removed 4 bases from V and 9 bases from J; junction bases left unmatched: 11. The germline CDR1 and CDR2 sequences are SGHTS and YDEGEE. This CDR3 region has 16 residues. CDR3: CASSVRLAGGQFEQFF. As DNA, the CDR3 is TGTGCCAGCAGCGTCCGCCTAGCGGGGGGGCAGTTTGAGCAGTTCTTC.

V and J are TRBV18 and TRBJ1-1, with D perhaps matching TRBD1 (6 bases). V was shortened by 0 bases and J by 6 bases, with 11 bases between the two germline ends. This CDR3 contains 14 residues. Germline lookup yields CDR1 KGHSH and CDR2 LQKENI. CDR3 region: CASSPPATGAEAFF. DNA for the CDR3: TGTGCCAGCTCACCACCGGCGACAGGTGCTGAAGCTTTCTTT. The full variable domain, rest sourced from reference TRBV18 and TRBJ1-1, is NAGVMQNPRHLVRRRGQEARLRCSPMKGHSHVYWYRQLPEEGLKFMVYLQKENIIDESGMPKERFSAEFPKEGPSILRIQQVVRGDSAAYFCASSPPATGAEAFFGQGTRLTVV.

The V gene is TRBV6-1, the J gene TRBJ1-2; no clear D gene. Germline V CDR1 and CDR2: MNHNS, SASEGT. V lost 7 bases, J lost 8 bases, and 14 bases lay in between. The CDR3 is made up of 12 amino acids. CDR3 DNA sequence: TGTGCCAGCACCCAGACACAATGGGGCTACACCTTC. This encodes CASTQTQWGYTF.

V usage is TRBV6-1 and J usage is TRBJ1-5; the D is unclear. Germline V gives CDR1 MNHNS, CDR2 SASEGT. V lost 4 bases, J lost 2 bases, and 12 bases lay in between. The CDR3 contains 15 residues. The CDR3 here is CASSVGGSGNQPQHF. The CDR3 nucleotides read TGTGCCAGCAGTGTCGGAGGTAGCGGCAATCAGCCCCAGCATTTT.

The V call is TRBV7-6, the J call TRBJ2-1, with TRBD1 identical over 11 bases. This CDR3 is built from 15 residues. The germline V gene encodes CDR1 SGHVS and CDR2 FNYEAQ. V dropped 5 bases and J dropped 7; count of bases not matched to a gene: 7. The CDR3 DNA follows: TGTGCCAGCAGCCCCGGACAGGGGGCGGTTAATGAGCAGTTCTTC. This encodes CASSPGQGAVNEQFF.

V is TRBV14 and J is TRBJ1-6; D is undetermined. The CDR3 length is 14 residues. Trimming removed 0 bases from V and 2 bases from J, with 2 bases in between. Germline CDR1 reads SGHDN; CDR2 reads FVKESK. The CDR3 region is CASSQDAYNSPLHF. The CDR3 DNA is TGTGCCAGCAGCCAAGACGCCTATAATTCACCCCTCCACTTT.

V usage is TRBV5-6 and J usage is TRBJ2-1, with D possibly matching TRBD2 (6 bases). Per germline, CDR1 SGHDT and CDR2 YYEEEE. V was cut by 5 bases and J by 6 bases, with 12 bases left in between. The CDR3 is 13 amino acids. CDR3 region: CASRKGGGNEQFF. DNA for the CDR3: TGTGCCAGCAGAAAGGGAGGTGGCAATGAGCAGTTCTTC.